The entry below gives a single T cell receptor beta chain sequence along with its context. As handled by the study authors: Amplified reference gene primers provided the basis for estimating nucleated cell counts. The assay was immunoSEQ multiplex PCR, and TCRdb's table has in-frame clones only and misses some. The V and J calls and clone size were taken over from that table, and D and trimming were inferred from the DNA. In the table there are hundreds of thousands of clones, around 84% of which are singletons. V gave up 3 bases and J gave up 2 bases; unmatched junction bases: 5. This CDR3 spans 15 amino acids. Germline CDR1 reads LNHDA; CDR2 reads SQIVND (reference sequence). The sample comes from a study of blood T cell repertoires in COVID-19. In the study overall: Samples of COVID-19 (acute and convalescent) were obtained from the United States, Italy and Spain. T cells, B-cell-depleted T cells, or PBMCs supplied cDNA or gDNA.

The sequence was obtained from a woman over 75 with active or convalescent COVID-19. The sample comprised peripheral blood. This chain connects TRBV19 to TRBJ2-7; 9 bases map to TRBD1. In DNA, the CDR3 is TGTGCCAGTAGTATCTCCAGGACAGGGGCCTACGAGCAGTACTTC. It is translated as CASSISRTGAYEQYF. The whole variable domain, remainder taken from reference TRBV19 and TRBJ2-7, is DGGITQSPKYLFRKEGQNVTLSCEQNLNHDAMYWYRQDPGQGLRLIYYSQIVNDFQKGDIAEGYSVSREKKESFPLTVTSAQKNPTAFYLCASSISRTGAYEQYFGPGTRLTVT.